This TCR beta chain derives from a study of OX40 agonist ivuxolimab in advanced cancers. Turning to the overall study: Ivuxolimab was an agonistic, fully human IgG2 monoclonal antibody directed against OX40 (CD134), a costimulatory receptor. Patients were allowed to have had prior anti-PD-1, anti-PD-L1 or anti-CTLA-4 therapy, and approximately 41% of the dose-escalation patients had previously received checkpoint inhibitors. Intravenous ivuxolimab was administered to patients every 2 weeks at six dose levels: 0.01, 0.1, 0.3, 1.5, 3 and 10 mg/kg. Partial responses were achieved by three dose-escalation patients, of whom one had hepatocellular carcinoma and two had cutaneous melanoma. Among the approximately 54 dose-escalation patients, about 19 had hepatocellular carcinoma, roughly 15 melanoma, 9 renal cell carcinoma and 9 head and neck cancer. The paper describes the monotherapy dose-escalation part (N of about 52 patients) of the phase I trial of ivuxolimab. A male proportion of under 85% and a mean age of 60 years, ranging from about 20 to 79, were recorded for the dose-escalation cohort. The purpose of peripheral TCRbeta sequencing was to test whether ivuxolimab changed TCR sequence diversity and led to clonal T-cell expansion.

Germline trimming amounts to 0 bases on V and 8 bases on J, with 10 as the count of junction bases outside the gene matches. Counted from cysteine to phenylalanine, this CDR3 has 16 amino acids. Only the CDR3 DNA stays, 48 bases, in frame from base 1. CDR1 and CDR2 are read off the germline V gene as MNHNS and SASEGT. The trial excluded patients who had a history of autoimmune disease or who were on systemic immunosuppression. Peripheral blood for TCR sequencing was drawn from every dose cohort at baseline, at cycle 4 day 1 and at cycle 7 day 1. The samples were drawn from a first-in-human, open-label, multicenter phase I dose-escalation trial of ivuxolimab. The trial enrolled adults with locally advanced or metastatic head and neck squamous cell, hepatocellular, melanoma or renal cell carcinoma. Before TCR sequencing, CD4+ T cells and CD8+ T cells were sorted from peripheral blood as separate populations.

Points on this clone: Its antigen is unknown. The sample holds no much larger clone one base away, and base qualities are not on file.

To sequence the TCRbeta CDR3 region, genomic DNA was isolated from the sorted cells. The immunoSEQ Assay was used for sequencing of TCRbeta CDR3 regions. TCRdb stores this immuneACCESS table with in-frame sequences only. Part of the clones is absent; in the studies checked, under half of the shortfall reflects unresolved V genes, and no reason is known for the rest. A total of some 70,000 clones appear in this sample, over 75% of them only once. The ten most abundant clones make up 8.2% of the sample. Findings and caveats that apply to the study as a whole: On average, CD8+ T cells showed more expanded clones than CD4+ T cells after ivuxolimab. The antigen specificity of the peripheral T cells that underwent clonal expansion was not determined. At doses of 0.1 to 3.0 mg/kg, clonal expansion of both CD4+ and CD8+ blood T cells was observed from baseline to week 6. Low levels of normalized T-cell clonal expansion were also seen in some patients who did not respond. In the 0.1-3.0 mg/kg groups, partial responders had among the lowest normalized peripheral clonal expansion, particularly in CD8+ T cells.

Here the chain combines TRBV6-1 and TRBJ2-1, and TRBD1 matches 7 of the central bases. This clonotype was obtained from an adult with an advanced solid tumor such as melanoma, head and neck, liver or kidney cancer. Sequenced here: CD4+ or CD8+ T cells sorted from blood, sampled in a trial of the OX40 agonist ivuxolimab. The encoded CDR3 is CASSEAVGGAFYEQFF. In nucleotides, the sequence is TGTGCCAGCAGTGAAGCGGTAGGGGGCGCTTTCTATGAGCAGTTCTTC.